In this sample, the clone carrying this T cell receptor beta chain turned up a few times. Its antigen is unidentified. The CDR3 runs to 13 residues. V gave up 3 bases and J gave up 3 bases, with 8 bases separating them. Per the germline V gene, CDR1 is MNHEY and CDR2 is SVGAGI. These data originate in a study of blood T cells in healthy people across ages. Findings and caveats of the study: As age increased, TCR beta diversity per million T cells fell in a roughly linear fashion. Lack of knowledge of donor CMV status possibly confounded expanded clonotype changes.

Primers used in a second PCR of roughly 7 to 12 cycles were a sample-barcoded 5' primer and a J-beta primer mix. A single record per CDR3 protein comes from TCRdb applying MiXCR to the 5' RACE reads. The sample holds 700,000 to 900,000 distinct CDR3 sequences, under 30% seen once. The donors, aged about 6 to 90, were healthy Caucasians from Russia. The same data also contributed to another study, on T cells of mothers and their children. Per that study: The TCR beta CDR3 read count exceeded 10 million for each mother and was 2.5 million to 3 million for each child.

The sequence was collected from a boy under 18 in good health. Sequencing input: blood. The rearrangement joins TRBV6-5 to TRBJ2-5; maybe TRBD1 (5 bases). Here the CDR3 DNA reads TGTGCCAGCAGTTATGGGGCGGAAGAGACCCAGTACTTC. This sequence encodes CASSYGAEETQYF.